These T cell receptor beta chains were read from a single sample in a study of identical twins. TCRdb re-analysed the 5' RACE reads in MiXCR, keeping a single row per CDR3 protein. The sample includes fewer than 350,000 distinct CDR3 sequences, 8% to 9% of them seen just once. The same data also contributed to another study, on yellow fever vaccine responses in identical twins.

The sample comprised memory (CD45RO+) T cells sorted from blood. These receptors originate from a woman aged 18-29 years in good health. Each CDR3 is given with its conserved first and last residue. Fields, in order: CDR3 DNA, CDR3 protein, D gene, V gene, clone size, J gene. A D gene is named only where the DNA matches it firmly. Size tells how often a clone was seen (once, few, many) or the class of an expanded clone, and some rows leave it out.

CDR3nt: TGTGCCATCAGTGAGTCGGGAGGGGGCACTGAAGCTTTCTTT
CDR3aa: CAISESGGGTEAFF
d_gene: -
v_gene: TRBV10-3
abundance: many
j_gene: TRBJ1-1

CDR3nt: TGCGCCAGCAGCTTGGGGGCGACAGCGACCCTCACAGATACGCAGTATTTT
CDR3aa: CASSLGATATLTDTQYF
d_gene: -
v_gene: TRBV5-1
abundance: many
j_gene: TRBJ2-3

CDR3nt: TGCAGTGCCGGATACCAGGGGCACGAACGTCGGGCCCAGTACTTC
CDR3aa: CSAGYQGHERRAQYF
d_gene: -
v_gene: TRBV20-1
abundance: few
j_gene: TRBJ2-5

CDR3nt: TGTGCCAGCAGCTTGATGGGGGACAGGACAGTGAACACTGAAGCTTTCTTT
CDR3aa: CASSLMGDRTVNTEAFF
d_gene: TRBD1
v_gene: TRBV7-2
abundance: many
j_gene: TRBJ1-1

CDR3nt: TGCAGTGCTAGTCTCGGCAGGGGGGATGAAAAACTGTTTTTT
CDR3aa: CSASLGRGDEKLFF
d_gene: TRBD1
v_gene: TRBV20-1
abundance: -
j_gene: TRBJ1-4

CDR3nt: TGTGCCAGCAGAAGGGAGGAAGGGATCTCTGGGGCCAACGTCCTGACTTTC
CDR3aa: CASRREEGISGANVLTF
d_gene: -
v_gene: TRBV2
abundance: -
j_gene: TRBJ2-6

CDR3nt: TGTGCCACCAGTGACCGGCTAGCGGGGAACACCGGGGAGCTGTTTTTT
CDR3aa: CATSDRLAGNTGELFF
d_gene: TRBD2
v_gene: TRBV24-1
abundance: many
j_gene: TRBJ2-2

CDR3nt: TGCAGTGCCCGGGGGGCCAGTGGCTACACCTTC
CDR3aa: CSARGASGYTF
d_gene: -
v_gene: TRBV20-1
abundance: few
j_gene: TRBJ1-2

CDR3nt: TGTGCCAGCATGTCCCGAGGAAACACCATATATTTT
CDR3aa: CASMSRGNTIYF
d_gene: -
v_gene: TRBV6-5
abundance: many
j_gene: TRBJ1-3

CDR3nt: TGTGCCAGCAGCTTGGAACCGGACTATGGCTACACCTTC
CDR3aa: CASSLEPDYGYTF
d_gene: -
v_gene: TRBV5-5
abundance: many
j_gene: TRBJ1-2

CDR3nt: TGTGCCAGCAGCCCGTGGCAGACAGGGGAGCAGTACTTC
CDR3aa: CASSPWQTGEQYF
d_gene: TRBD1
v_gene: TRBV3-1
abundance: many
j_gene: TRBJ2-7

CDR3nt: TGTGCCAGCTCGGACAGAAAAAATCAGCCCCAGCATTTT
CDR3aa: CASSDRKNQPQHF
d_gene: -
v_gene: TRBV6-2/TRBV6-3
abundance: -
j_gene: TRBJ1-5

CDR3nt: TGTGCCAGCTCACCAAGTACTAGCGGGGGGGCTATCTACAATGAGCAGTTCTTC
CDR3aa: CASSPSTSGGAIYNEQFF
d_gene: TRBD2
v_gene: TRBV18
abundance: -
j_gene: TRBJ2-1

CDR3nt: TGTGCCAGCAGCGTAGGACGGGGGTACCCCCAAGAGACCCAGTACTTC
CDR3aa: CASSVGRGYPQETQYF
d_gene: -
v_gene: TRBV9
abundance: many
j_gene: TRBJ2-5

CDR3nt: TGTGCCAGCAGCCCCGGGCCCATGGTCTTCGGGGAGCTGTTTTTT
CDR3aa: CASSPGPMVFGELFF
d_gene: -
v_gene: TRBV5-6
abundance: -
j_gene: TRBJ2-2

CDR3nt: TGTGCCACCAGCGGGCGGATAAATGGCTACACCTTC
CDR3aa: CATSGRINGYTF
d_gene: -
v_gene: TRBV15
abundance: few
j_gene: TRBJ1-2

CDR3nt: TGTGCCAGCAGTCCCCTTTGGACTGCGGAGACCCAGTACTTC
CDR3aa: CASSPLWTAETQYF
d_gene: -
v_gene: TRBV27
abundance: -
j_gene: TRBJ2-5